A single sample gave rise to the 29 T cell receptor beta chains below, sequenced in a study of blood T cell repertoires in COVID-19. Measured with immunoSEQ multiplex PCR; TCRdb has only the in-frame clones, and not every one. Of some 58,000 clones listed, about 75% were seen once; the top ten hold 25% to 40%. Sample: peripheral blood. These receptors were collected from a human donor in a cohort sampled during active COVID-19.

The CDR3 region is CASSLALGQGRETQYF. DNA of the CDR3: TGTGCCAGCTCACTCGCCTTGGGACAGGGTCGAGAGACCCAGTACTTC. The chain uses TRBV18 and TRBJ2-5, with 9 positions matching TRBD1. Germline lookup yields CDR1 KGHSH and CDR2 LQKENI. With 4 bases clipped from V and 4 bases from J, the junction kept 10 bases outside the gene matches. The length of the CDR3 is 16 residues.

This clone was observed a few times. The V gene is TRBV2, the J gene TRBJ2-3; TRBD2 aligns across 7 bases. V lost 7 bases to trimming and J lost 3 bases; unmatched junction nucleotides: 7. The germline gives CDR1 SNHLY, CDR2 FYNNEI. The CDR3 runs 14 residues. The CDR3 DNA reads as TGTGCCAGCACCTGGGGCGGGGGAACAGATACGCAGTATTTT. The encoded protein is CASTWGGGTDTQYF.

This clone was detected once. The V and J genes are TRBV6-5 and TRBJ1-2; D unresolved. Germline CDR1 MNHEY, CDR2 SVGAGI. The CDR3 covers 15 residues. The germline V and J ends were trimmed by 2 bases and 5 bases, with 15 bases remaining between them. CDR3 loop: CASSYGGNGEYGYTF. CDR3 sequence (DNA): TGTGCCAGCAGTTACGGCGGCAATGGGGAGTATGGCTACACCTTC.

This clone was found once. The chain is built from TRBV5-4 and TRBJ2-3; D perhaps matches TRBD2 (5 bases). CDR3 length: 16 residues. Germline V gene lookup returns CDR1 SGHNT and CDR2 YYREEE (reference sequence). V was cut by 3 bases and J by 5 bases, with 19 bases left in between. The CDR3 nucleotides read TGTGCCAGCAGCTCCCCAGGCTCTCCGAGGGTAGATACGCAGTATTTT. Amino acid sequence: CASSSPGSPRVDTQYF.

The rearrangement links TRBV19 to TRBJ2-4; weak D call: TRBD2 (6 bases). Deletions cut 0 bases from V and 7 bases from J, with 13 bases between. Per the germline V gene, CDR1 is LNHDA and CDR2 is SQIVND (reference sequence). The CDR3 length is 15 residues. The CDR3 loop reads CASSIDRGGGNIQYF. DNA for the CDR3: TGTGCCAGTAGTATAGATAGGGGTGGGGGGAACATTCAGTACTTC.

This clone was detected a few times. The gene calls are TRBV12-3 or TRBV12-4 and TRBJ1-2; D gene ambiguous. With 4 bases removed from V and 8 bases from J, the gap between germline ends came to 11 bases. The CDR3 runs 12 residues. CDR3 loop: CASSSDWLGYTF. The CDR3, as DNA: TGTGCCAGCAGTTCGGACTGGCTGGGCTACACCTTC.

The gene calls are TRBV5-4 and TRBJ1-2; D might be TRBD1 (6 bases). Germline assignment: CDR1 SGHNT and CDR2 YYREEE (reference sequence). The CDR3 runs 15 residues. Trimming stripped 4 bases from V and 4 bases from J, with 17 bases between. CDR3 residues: CASSRSGGLSYGYTF. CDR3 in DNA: TGTGCCAGCAGCCGCTCGGGGGGCCTCTCCTATGGCTACACCTTC.

CDR3 in amino acids: CASSTGQNYGYTF. CDR3 nucleotides: TGTGCCAGCAGTACTGGACAGAATTATGGCTACACCTTC. The chain is built from TRBV2 and TRBJ1-2; D may be TRBD1 (6 bases). The germline gives CDR1 SNHLY, CDR2 FYNNEI. V lost 5 bases to trimming and J lost 5 bases, with 12 bases between them. CDR3 length: 13 residues.

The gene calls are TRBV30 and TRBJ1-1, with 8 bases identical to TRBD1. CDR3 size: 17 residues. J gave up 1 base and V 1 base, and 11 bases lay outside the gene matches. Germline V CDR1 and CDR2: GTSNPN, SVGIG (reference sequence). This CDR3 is CAWSAPQGDRGNTEAFF. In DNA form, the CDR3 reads TGTGCCTGGAGTGCTCCACAGGGGGACCGTGGGAACACTGAAGCTTTCTTT.

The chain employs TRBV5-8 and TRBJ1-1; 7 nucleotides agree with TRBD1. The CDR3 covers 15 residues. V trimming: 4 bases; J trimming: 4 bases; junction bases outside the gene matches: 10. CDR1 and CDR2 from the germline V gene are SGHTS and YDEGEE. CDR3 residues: CASSPPTGNPTEAFF. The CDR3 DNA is TGTGCCAGCAGCCCCCCGACAGGGAATCCCACTGAAGCTTTCTTT.

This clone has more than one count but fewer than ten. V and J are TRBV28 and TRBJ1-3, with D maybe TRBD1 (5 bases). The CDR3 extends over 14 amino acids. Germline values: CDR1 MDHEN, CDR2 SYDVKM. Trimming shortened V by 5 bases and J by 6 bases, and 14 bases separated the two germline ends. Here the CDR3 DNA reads TGTGCCAGCAGTCCTTACATGACAGAAAACACCATATATTTT. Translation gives CASSPYMTENTIYF.

The CDR3 nucleotides read TGTGCCACCAAACCGGGGGGGCCCCACAATGAGCAGTTCTTC. This encodes CATKPGGPHNEQFF. V and J are TRBV5-6 and TRBJ2-1; 8 bases agree with TRBD2. The CDR3 spans 14 residues. The trim removed 9 bases at V and 5 bases at J, leaving 10 bases unmatched. The germline V gene has CDR1 SGHDT and CDR2 YYEEEE.

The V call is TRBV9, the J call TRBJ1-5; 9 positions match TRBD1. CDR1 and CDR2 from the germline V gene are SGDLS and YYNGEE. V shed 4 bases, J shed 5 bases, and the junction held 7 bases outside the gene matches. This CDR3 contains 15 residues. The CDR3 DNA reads TGTGCCAGCAGCCTAACAGGGGGCGCGGATCAGCCCCAGCATTTT. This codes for CASSLTGGADQPQHF.

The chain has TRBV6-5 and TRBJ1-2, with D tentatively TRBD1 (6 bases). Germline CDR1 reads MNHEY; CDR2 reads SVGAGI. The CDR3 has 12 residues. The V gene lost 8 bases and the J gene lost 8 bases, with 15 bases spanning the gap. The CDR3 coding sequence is TGTGCCAGCCGACTACAGGGATTCGGCTACACCTTC. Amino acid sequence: CASRLQGFGYTF.

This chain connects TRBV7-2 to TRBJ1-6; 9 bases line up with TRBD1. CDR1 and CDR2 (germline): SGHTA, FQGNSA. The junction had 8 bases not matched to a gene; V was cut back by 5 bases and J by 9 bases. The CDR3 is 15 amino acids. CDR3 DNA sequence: TGTGCCAGCAGCGTACAGGGGGCTAAGCGTTCACCCCTCCACTTT. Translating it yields CASSVQGAKRSPLHF.

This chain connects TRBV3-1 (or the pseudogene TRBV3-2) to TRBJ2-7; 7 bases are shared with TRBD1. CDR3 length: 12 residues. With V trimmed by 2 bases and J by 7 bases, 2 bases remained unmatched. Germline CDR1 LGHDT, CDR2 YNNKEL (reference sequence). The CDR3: CASSQRQGEQYF. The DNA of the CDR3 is TGTGCCAGCAGCCAAAGACAGGGTGAGCAGTACTTC.

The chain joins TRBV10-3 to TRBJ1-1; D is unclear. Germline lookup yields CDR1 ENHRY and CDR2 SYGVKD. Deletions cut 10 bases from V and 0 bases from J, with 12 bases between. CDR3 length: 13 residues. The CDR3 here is CATVESLNTEAFF. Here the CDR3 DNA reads TGTGCCACCGTAGAGTCCCTGAACACTGAAGCTTTCTTT.

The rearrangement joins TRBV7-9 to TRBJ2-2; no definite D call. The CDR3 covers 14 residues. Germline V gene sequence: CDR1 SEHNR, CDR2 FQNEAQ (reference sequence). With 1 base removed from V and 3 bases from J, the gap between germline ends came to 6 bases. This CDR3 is CASSLDTYTGELFF. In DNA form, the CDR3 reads TGTGCCAGCAGCTTAGACACCTACACCGGGGAGCTGTTTTTT. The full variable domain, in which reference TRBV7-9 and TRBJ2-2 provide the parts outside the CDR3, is DTGVSQNPRHKITKRGQNVTFRCDPISEHNRLYWYRQTLGQGPEFLTYFQNEAQLEKSRLLSDRFSAERPKGSFSTLEIQRTEQGDSAMYLCASSLDTYTGELFFGEGSRLTVL.

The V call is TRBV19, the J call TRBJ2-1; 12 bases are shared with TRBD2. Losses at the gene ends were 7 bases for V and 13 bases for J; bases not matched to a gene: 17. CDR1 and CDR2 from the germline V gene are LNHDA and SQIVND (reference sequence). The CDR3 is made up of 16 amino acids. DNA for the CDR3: TGTGCCAGTACGTTTCAGCTAGCGGGAGGGCGGGCCCTTCAGTTCTTC. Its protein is CASTFQLAGGRALQFF.

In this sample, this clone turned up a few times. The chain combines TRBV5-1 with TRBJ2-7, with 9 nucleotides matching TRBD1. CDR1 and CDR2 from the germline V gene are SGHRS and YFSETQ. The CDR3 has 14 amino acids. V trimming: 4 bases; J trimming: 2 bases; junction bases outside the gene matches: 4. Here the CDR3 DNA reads TGCGCCAGCAGCCCCGGGACAGGGCCCTACGAGCAGTACTTC. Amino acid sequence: CASSPGTGPYEQYF.

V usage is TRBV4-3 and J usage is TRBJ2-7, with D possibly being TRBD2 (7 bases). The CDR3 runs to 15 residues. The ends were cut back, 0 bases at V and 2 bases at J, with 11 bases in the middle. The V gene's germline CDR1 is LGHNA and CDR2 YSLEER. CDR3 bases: TGCGCCAGCAGCCAAGATATAGGGGGGGCCTACGAGCAGTACTTC. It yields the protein CASSQDIGGAYEQYF.

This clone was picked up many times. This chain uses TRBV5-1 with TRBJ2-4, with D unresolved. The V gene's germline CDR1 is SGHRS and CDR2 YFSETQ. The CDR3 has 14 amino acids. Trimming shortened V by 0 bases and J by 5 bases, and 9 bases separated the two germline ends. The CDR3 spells CASSLGRGENIQYF. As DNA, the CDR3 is TGCGCCAGCAGCTTGGGGAGAGGTGAAAACATTCAGTACTTC. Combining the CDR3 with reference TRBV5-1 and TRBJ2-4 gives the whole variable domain KAGVTQTPRYLIKTRGQQVTLSCSPISGHRSVSWYQQTPGQGLQFLFEYFSETQRNKGNFPGRFSGRQFSNSRSEMNVSTLELGDSALYLCASSLGRGENIQYFGAGTRLSVL.

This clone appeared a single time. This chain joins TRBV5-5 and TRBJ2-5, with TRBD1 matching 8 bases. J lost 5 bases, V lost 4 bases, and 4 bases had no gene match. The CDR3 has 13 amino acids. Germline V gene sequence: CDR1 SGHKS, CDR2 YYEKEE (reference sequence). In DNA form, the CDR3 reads TGTGCCAGCAGCGCGACAGGGGATGAGACCCAGTACTTC. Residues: CASSATGDETQYF. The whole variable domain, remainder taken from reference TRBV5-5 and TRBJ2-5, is DAGVTQSPTHLIKTRGQQVTLRCSPISGHKSVSWYQQVLGQGPQFIFQYYEKEERGRGNFPDRFSARQFPNYSSELNVNALLLGDSALYLCASSATGDETQYFGPGTRLLVL.

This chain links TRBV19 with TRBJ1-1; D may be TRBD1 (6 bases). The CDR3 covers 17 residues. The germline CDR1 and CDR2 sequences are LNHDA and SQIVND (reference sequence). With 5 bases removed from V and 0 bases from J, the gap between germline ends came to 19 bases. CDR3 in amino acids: CASSPLPDSLMNTEAFF. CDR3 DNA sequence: TGTGCCAGTAGTCCTCTACCGGACAGCCTCATGAACACTGAAGCTTTCTTT.

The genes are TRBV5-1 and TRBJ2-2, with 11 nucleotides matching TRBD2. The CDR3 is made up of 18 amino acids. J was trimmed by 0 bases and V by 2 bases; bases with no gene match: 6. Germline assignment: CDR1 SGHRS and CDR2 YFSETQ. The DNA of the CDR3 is TGCGCCAGCAGCTTCACTAGCGGGGGCCGGGCGAACACCGGGGAGCTGTTTTTT. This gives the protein CASSFTSGGRANTGELFF.

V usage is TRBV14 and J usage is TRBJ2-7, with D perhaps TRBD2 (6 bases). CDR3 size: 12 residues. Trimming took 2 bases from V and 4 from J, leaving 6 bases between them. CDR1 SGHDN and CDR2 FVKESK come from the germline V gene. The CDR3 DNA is TGTGCCAGCAGCCAAAGCGGGTACGAGCAGTACTTC. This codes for CASSQSGYEQYF.

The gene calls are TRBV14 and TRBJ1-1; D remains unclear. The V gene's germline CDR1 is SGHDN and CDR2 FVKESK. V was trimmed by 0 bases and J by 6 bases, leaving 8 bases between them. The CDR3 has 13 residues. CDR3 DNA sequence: TGTGCCAGCAGCCAAGAACGCGGGCCTGAAGCTTTCTTT. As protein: CASSQERGPEAFF.

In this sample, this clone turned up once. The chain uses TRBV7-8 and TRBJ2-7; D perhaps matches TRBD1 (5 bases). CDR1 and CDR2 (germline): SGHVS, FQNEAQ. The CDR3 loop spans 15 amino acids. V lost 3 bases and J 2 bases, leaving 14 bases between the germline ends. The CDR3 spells CASSFGQGYPYEQYF. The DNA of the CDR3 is TGTGCCAGCAGCTTTGGGCAGGGATACCCCTACGAGCAGTACTTC.

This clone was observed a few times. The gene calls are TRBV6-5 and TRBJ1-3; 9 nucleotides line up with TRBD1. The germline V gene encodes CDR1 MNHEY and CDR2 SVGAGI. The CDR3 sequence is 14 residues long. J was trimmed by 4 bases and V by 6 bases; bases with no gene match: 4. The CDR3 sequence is CASRTGTGGNTIYF. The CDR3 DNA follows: TGTGCCAGCAGAACCGGGACAGGGGGAAACACCATATATTTT.